This TCR beta chain was captured in a study of cytomegalovirus exposure and HLA in healthy donors. The wider study: HLA-typed donors were the source of about 90 million unique TCRs held in an early data release.

Study-level points and caveats: Later analysis demonstrated an association between a missense DCLRE1C variant and TCR beta V- and J-gene trimming. Because they were indistinguishable, some V segments, including TRBV6-2 and TRBV6-3, were excluded. The study labeled around 160 TCR beta chains cytomegalovirus-associated.

V was clipped by 5 bases and J by 1 base, with 17 bases between them. Per germline, CDR1 SGHAT and CDR2 FQNNGV. The CDR3 covers 17 residues. Remarks on this clone: Its antigen is unidentified.

Both 60 Vbeta primers and 13 Jbeta primers went into the PCR. Assay used: immunoSEQ multiplex PCR; TCRdb lists only in-frame clones, some missing. This table has around 110,000 clones, roughly 70% appearing once. This TCR was sampled from a man aged 25 to 45 in good health and CMV-seropositive. The V call is TRBV11-2, the J call TRBJ2-2, with D tentatively TRBD2 (7 bases). The sample comprised PBMCs. The CDR3, as DNA: TGTGCCAGCAGCCAAGGCGCGGGGGCTTGGAACACCGGGGAGCTGTTTTTT. Its translation: CASSQGAGAWNTGELFF. Using reference TRBV11-2 and TRBJ2-2 for the parts outside the CDR3, the full variable domain is EAGVAQSPRYKIIEKRQSVAFWCNPISGHATLYWYQQILGQGPKLLIQFQNNGVVDDSQLPKDRFSAERLKGVDSTLKIQPAKLEDSAVYLCASSQGAGAWNTGELFFGEGSRLTVL.